This TCR beta chain stems from a study of blood T cell repertoires in COVID-19. Source study methods: Reference gene primer amplification gave nucleated cell count estimates. Assay used: immunoSEQ multiplex PCR; TCRdb lists only in-frame clones, some missing. V, J and clone size derive from that table, while D and trimming were established from the DNA sequence. The table records approximately 220,000 clones, about four fifths of them present only once. Sample: PBMCs or T cells enriched from blood (not recorded which). The origin of this receptor is a middle-aged woman with acute COVID-19.

CDR3 DNA sequence: TGTGCCAGCAGCAAAGCACTAGCGGACAAAAACATTCAGTACTTC. Protein product: CASSKALADKNIQYF. J is TRBJ2-4 and V is TRBV7-9; 8 bases agree with TRBD2. Looked up from germline, CDR1 is SEHNR and CDR2 is FQNEAQ (reference sequence). The CDR3 spans 15 residues. Trimming cost V 5 bases and J 3 bases; bases outside gene matches: 6.